The entry below describes one TCR beta chain. This sample is drawn from a study of preoperative IRX-2 immunotherapy in early breast cancer. The treatment was: preoperative locoregional IRX-2 cytokine immunotherapy. This phase Ib study tested locoregional IRX-2 cytokine immunotherapy given before surgery. Assay: immunoSEQ multiplex PCR; the TCRdb copy retains only in-frame clones and omits some. Altogether about 37,000 clones are present, roughly 82% being singletons, with the ten largest covering approximately 1.5%. The CDR3 spans 15 residues. The clonotype was recovered from a human donor with breast cancer. The chain combines TRBV7-5 with TRBJ2-3; the table's D call of TRBD2 was not tested on the DNA. TRBV7-5 is recorded as a pseudogene. Here the sequenced sample was lymph node tissue, taken after IRX-2 immunotherapy. The CDR3 here is CASSPTSGGADTQYF. The CDR3 DNA follows: TGTGCCAGCAGTCCGACTAGCGGGGGAGCAGATACGCAGTATTTT.